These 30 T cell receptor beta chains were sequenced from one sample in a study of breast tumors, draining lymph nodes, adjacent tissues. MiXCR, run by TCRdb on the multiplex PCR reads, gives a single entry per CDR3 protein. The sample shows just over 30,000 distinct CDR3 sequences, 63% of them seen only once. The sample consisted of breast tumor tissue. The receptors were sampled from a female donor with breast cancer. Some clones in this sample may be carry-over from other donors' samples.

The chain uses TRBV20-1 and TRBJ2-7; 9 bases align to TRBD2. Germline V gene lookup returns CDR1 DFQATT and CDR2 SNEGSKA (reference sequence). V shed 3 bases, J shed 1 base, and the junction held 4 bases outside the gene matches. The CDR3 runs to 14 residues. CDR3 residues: CSARLAGASYEQYF. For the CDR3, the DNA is TGCAGTGCTAGGTTAGCGGGAGCATCCTACGAGCAGTACTTC.

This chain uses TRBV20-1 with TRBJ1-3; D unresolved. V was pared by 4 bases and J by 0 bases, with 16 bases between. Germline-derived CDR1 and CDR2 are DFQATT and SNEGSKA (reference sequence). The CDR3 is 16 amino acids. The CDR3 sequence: CSATDVIPLSGNTIYF. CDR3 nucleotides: TGCAGTGCTACGGACGTGATCCCACTCTCTGGAAACACCATATATTTT.

CDR3 amino acids: CASSLGLAGNEQFF. In DNA form, the CDR3 reads TGTGCCAGCAGCCTAGGACTAGCGGGGAATGAGCAGTTCTTC. The J gene is TRBJ2-1, the V gene TRBV7-2; 12 nucleotides align to TRBD2. CDR3 size: 14 residues. Looked up from germline, CDR1 is SGHTA and CDR2 is FQGNSA. V lost 5 bases and J lost 7; bases outside the gene matches: 3.

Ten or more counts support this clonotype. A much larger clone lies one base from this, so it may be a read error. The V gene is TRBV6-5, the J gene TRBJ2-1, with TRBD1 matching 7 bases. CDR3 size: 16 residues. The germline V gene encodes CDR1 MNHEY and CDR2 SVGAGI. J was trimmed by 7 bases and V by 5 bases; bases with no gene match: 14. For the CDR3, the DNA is TGTGCCAGCAGTCACAGGTTGCTGACAGGGCTTAATGAGCAGTTCTTC. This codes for CASSHRLLTGLNEQFF.

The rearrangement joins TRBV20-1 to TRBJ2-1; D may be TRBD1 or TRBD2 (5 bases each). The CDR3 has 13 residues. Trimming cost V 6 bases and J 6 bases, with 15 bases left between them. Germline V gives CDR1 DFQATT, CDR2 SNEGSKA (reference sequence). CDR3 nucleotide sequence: TGCAGTGCCGTGGGGACCCTACCCAATGAGCAGTTCTTC. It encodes CSAVGTLPNEQFF.

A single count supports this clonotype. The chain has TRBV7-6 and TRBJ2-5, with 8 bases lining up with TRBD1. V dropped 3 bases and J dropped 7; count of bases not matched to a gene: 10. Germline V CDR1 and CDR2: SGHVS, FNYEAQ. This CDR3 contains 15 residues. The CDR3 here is CASSFSDRGDTTQYF. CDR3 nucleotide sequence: TGTGCCAGCAGCTTCTCCGACAGGGGAGACACGACCCAGTACTTC.

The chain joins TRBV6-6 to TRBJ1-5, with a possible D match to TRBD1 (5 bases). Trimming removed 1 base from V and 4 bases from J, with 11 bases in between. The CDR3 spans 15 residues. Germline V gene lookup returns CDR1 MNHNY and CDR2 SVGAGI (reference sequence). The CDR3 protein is CASSYLGGWNQPQHF. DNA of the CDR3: TGTGCCAGCAGTTACTTGGGGGGGTGGAATCAGCCCCAGCATTTT.

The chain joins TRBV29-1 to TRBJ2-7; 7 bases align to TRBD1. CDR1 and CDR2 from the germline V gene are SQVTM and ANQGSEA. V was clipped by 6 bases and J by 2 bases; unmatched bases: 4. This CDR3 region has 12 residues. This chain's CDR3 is CSVGDRTYEQYF. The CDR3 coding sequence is TGCAGCGTGGGGGACAGAACCTACGAGCAGTACTTC.

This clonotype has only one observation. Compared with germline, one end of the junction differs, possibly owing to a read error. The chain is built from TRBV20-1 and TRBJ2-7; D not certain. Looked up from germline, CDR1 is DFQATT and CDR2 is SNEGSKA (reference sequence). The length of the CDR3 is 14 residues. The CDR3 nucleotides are TGCAGTGCTAGAGATCTGTCCCCCTCCTCCGAGCAGTACTTC. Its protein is CSARDLSPSSEQYF.

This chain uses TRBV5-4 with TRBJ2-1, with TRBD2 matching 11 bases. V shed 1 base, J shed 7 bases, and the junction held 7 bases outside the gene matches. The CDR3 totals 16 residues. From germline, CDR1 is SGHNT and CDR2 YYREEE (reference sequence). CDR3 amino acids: CASSLYSASGRNEQFF. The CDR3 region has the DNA TGTGCCAGCAGCTTGTACTCGGCTAGCGGGAGGAATGAGCAGTTCTTC.

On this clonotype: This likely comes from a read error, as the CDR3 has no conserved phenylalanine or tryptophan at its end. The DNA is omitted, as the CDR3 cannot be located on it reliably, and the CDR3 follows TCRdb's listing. The CDR3 reads CASSLDRSSYNEPCP. The V and J genes are TRBV2 and TRBJ2-1. Germline V gene sequence: CDR1 SNHLY, CDR2 FYNNEI. The CDR3 region is 15 residues in length, termini included.

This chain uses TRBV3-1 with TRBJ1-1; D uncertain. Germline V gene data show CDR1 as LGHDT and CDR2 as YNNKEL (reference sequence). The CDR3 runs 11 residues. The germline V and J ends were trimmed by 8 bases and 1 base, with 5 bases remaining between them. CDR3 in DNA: TGTGCCAGCTCAGGGAACACTGAAGCTTTCTTT. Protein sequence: CASSGNTEAFF.

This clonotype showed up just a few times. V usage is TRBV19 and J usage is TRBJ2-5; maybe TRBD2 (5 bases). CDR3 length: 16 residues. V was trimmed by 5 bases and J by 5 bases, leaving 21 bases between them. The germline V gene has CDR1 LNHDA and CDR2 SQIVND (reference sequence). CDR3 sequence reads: CASSERRTGTRETQYF. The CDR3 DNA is TGTGCCAGTAGTGAGAGACGGACCGGAACTAGGGAGACCCAGTACTTC.

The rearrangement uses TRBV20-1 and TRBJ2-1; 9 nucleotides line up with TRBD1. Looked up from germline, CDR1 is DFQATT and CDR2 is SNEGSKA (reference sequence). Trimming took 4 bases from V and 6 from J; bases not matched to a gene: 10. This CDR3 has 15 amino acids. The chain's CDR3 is CSAKRTGEGSNEQFF. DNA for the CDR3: TGCAGTGCTAAACGGACAGGGGAGGGTTCCAATGAGCAGTTCTTC.

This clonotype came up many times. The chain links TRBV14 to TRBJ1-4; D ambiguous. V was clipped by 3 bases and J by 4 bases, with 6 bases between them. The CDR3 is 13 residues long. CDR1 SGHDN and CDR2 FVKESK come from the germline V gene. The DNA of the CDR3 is TGTGCCAGCAGCCATGGGGTTAATGAAAAACTGTTTTTT. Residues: CASSHGVNEKLFF.

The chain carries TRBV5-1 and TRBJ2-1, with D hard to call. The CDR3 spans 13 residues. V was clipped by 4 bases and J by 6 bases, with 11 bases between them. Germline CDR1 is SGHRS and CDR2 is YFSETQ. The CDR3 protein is CASSPLDPNEQFF. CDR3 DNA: TGCGCCAGCAGCCCCCTAGATCCCAATGAGCAGTTCTTC.

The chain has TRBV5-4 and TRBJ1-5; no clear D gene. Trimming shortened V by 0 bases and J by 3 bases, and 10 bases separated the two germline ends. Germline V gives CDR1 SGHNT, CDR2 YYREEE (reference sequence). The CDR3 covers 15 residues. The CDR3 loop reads CASSLGGRYNQPQHF. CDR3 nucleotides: TGTGCCAGCAGCTTGGGAGGCAGGTACAATCAGCCCCAGCATTTT.

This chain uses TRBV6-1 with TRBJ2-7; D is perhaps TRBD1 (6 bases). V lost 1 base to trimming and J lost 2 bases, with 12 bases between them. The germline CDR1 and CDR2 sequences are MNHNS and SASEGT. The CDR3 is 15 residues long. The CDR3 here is CASSEGRTETYEQYF. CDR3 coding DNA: TGTGCCAGCAGTGAAGGCAGGACAGAGACCTACGAGCAGTACTTC.

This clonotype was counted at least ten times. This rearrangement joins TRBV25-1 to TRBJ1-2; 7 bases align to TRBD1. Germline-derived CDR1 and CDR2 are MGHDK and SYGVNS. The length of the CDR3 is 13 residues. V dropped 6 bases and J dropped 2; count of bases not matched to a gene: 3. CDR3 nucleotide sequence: TGTGCCAGCAGCGGACAGGCCAACTATGGCTACACCTTC. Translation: CASSGQANYGYTF.

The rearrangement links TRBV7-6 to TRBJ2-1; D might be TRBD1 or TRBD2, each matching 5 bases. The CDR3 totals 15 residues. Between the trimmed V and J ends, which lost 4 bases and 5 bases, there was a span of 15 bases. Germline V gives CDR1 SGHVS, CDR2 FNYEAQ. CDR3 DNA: TGTGCCAGCAGCTCATTGGGGCAGACTAACAATGAGCAGTTCTTC. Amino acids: CASSSLGQTNNEQFF.

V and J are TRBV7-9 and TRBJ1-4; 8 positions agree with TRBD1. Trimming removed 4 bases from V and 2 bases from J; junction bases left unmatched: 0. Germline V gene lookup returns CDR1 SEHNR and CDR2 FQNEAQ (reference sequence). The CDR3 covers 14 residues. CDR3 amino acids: CASSYRGTNEKLFF. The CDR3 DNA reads TGTGCCAGCAGCTACAGGGGGACTAATGAAAAACTGTTTTTT.

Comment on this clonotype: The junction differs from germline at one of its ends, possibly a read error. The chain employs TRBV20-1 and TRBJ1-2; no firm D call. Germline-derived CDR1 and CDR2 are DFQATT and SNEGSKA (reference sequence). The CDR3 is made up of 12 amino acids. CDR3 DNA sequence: TGCAGTGCTAGACTCGGGGTCGATGGCTCCACCTTC. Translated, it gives CSARLGVDGSTF.

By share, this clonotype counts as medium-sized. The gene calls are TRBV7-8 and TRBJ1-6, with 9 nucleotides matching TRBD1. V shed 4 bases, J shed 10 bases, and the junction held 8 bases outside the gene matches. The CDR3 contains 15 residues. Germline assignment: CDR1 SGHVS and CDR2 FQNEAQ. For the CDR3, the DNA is TGTGCCAGCAGCTCGGGGGAGGGACAGGGCTCACCCCTCCACTTT. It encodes CASSSGEGQGSPLHF.

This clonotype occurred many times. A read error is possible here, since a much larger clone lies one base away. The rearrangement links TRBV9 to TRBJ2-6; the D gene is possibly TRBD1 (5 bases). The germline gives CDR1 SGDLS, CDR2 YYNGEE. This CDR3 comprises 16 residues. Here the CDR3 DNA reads TGTGCCAGCAGCGCCACAGGTAACTCTGGGGCCAACGCCCTGACTTTC. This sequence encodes CASSATGNSGANALTF.

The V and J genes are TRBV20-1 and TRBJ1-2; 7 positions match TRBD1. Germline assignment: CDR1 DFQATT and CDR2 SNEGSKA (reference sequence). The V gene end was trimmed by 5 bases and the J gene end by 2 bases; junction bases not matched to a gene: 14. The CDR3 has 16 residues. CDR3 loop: CSALPGQDSTNYGYTF. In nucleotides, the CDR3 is TGCAGTGCTTTGCCAGGACAGGATTCCACGAACTATGGCTACACCTTC.

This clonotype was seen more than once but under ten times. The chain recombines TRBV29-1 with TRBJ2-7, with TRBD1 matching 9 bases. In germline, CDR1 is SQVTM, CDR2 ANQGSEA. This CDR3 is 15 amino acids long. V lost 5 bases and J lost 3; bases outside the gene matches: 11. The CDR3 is CSVSSALGQGYEQYF. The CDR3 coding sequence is TGCAGCGTTTCCTCCGCTTTGGGACAGGGCTACGAGCAGTACTTC.

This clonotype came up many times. Here the CDR3 DNA reads TGTGCCAGCAGTCCCCGAACTTACGAGCAGTACTTC. Translated, it gives CASSPRTYEQYF. The rearrangement uses TRBV6-1 and TRBJ2-7, with D unclear. Germline values: CDR1 MNHNS, CDR2 SASEGT. Trimming removed 5 bases at V and 4 bases at J, with 9 bases between. The CDR3 extends over 12 amino acids.

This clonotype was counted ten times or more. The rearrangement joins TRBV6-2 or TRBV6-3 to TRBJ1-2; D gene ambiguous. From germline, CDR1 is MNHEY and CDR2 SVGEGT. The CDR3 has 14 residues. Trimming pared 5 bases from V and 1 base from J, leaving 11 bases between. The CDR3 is CASSHPVFNYGYTF. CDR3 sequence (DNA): TGTGCCAGCAGTCACCCGGTATTTAACTATGGCTACACCTTC.

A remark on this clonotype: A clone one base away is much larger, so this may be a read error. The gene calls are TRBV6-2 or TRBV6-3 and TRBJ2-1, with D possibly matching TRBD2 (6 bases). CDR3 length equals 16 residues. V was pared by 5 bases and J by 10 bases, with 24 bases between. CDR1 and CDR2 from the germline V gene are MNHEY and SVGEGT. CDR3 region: CASSHLAGITRREQFF. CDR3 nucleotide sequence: TGTGCCAGCAGTCACCTGGCGGGGATTACTAGGAGGGAGCAGTTCTTC.

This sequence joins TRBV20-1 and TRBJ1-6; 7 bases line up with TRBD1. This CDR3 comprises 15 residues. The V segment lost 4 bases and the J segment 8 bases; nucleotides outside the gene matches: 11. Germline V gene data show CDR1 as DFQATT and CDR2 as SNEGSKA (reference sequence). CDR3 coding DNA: TGCAGTGCTAAGATCGGACAGGAAGGAGATTCACCCCTCCACTTT. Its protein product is CSAKIGQEGDSPLHF.